Listed below are T cell receptor beta chains from one sample, sequenced in a study of human T cells and chemical hapten exposure. TCRdb called the 5' RACE reads again in MiXCR, with one record for every CDR3 protein. This table holds 110,000 or so distinct CDR3 sequences, roughly 18% found once. The receptor set was obtained from a human donor in good health. The CDR3 runs from the conserved cysteine through the conserved F or W. D genes are given only for firm matches. The size field is filled for only some rows; it gives once, few, many or a size class.

clone_size	v_call	j_call	d_call	cdr3_nt	cdr3_aa
few	TRBV6-2/TRBV6-3	TRBJ2-7	.	TGTGCCAGCAGTTACGGCTCAGCCTCCTACGAGCAGTACTTC	CASSYGSASYEQYF
.	TRBV5-8	TRBJ1-2	.	TGTGCCAGCAGAACTAGGACGTTTGGCTATGGCTACACCTTC	CASRTRTFGYGYTF
.	TRBV28	TRBJ2-3	TRBD2	TGTGCCAGCAGTTTCTACTCAGCGGGAGTCACAGATACGCAGTATTTT	CASSFYSAGVTDTQYF
.	TRBV28	TRBJ1-2	TRBD1	TGTGCCAGCAGTTCCCCCAGGGGGTCTAACTATGGCTACACCTTC	CASSSPRGSNYGYTF
few	TRBV30	TRBJ1-4	.	TGTGCCTGGAGGAAGAATGAAAAACTGTTTTTT	CAWRKNEKLFF
.	TRBV11-2	TRBJ2-1	.	TGTGCCAGCAGCTTAGTGCAGGGATTGACCTACAATGAGCAGTTCTTC	CASSLVQGLTYNEQFF
few	TRBV6-5	TRBJ2-1	.	TGTGCCAGCAGTTACTCGCGGTCCAACAAGCAGTTCTTC	CASSYSRSNKQFF
few	TRBV7-6	TRBJ1-1	.	TGTGCCAGCAGCGTCCGACAGGTAAGGTCGGACACTGAAGCTTTCTTT	CASSVRQVRSDTEAFF
.	TRBV29-1	TRBJ2-2	TRBD2	TGCAGCGCCGCCCATCTAGCGGGAGGGATCACCGGGGAGCTGTTTTTT	CSAAHLAGGITGELFF
few	TRBV6-1	TRBJ1-1	TRBD1	TGTGCCAGCAGTGAATGGAGAGGGACAGGGGGAACTGAAGCTTTCTTT	CASSEWRGTGGTEAFF
few	TRBV12-3/TRBV12-4	TRBJ1-5	.	TGTGCCAGCAGTTTTGGGTGGGGACGGGGCAATCAGCCCCAGCATTTT	CASSFGWGRGNQPQHF
few	TRBV24-1	TRBJ2-7	.	TGTGCCACCAGTGATTTGAGCAGGGGTGAGCAGTACTTC	CATSDLSRGEQYF
few	TRBV15	TRBJ2-7	.	TGTGCCACCAGCAGAGATCGACTGAGCTCCTACGAGCAGTACTTC	CATSRDRLSSYEQYF
few	TRBV5-1	TRBJ2-7	TRBD2	TGCGCCAGCAGCTCGACGCTAGCGGGTCCCTACGAGCAGTACTTC	CASSSTLAGPYEQYF
.	TRBV30	TRBJ1-2	.	TGTGCCTGGAGTGTTTACTATGGCTACACCTTC	CAWSVYYGYTF
few	TRBV21-1	TRBJ1-1	.	TGTGCCAGCTGGACAGGGGACACTGAAGCTTTCTTT	CASWTGDTEAFF
.	TRBV30	TRBJ2-5	TRBD1	TGTGCCTGGAGTGGTCGGACAGGGGGCCAAGAGACCCAGTACTTC	CAWSGRTGGQETQYF
few	TRBV7-9	TRBJ2-1	.	TGTGCCAGCAGCTTAGGGGCTAAGGATGAGCAGTTCTTC	CASSLGAKDEQFF
.	TRBV4-1	TRBJ2-1	.	TGCGCCAGCAGCCAACCCCTGAGACAGGCCTCTGAGCAGTTCTTC	CASSQPLRQASEQFF
.	TRBV5-1	TRBJ2-7	TRBD2	TGCGCCAGCAGCCCCGGACTAGCGGGCCACTACGAGCAGTACTTC	CASSPGLAGHYEQYF
few	TRBV6-2/TRBV6-3	TRBJ1-5	.	TGTGCCAGCAGAACACTCCAGGGGAAAAGCAATCAGCCCCAGCATTTT	CASRTLQGKSNQPQHF
few	TRBV28	TRBJ1-6	.	TGTGCCAGCAGTTTAACAGGGAATAATTCACCCCTCCACTTT	CASSLTGNNSPLHF
.	TRBV12-5	TRBJ1-1	TRBD1	TGTGCTAGTGGTTTGGTACGTTTAGGGACAGGGGAGAACACTGAAGCTTTCTTT	CASGLVRLGTGENTEAFF
few	TRBV5-4	TRBJ2-3	.	TGTGCCAGCAGCTTGGAGGGCGGCGGTTATTCTAGCACAGATACGCAGTATTTT	CASSLEGGGYSSTDTQYF
.	TRBV7-9	TRBJ1-1	.	TGTGCCAGCAGCCTATTGAACAGCGATGAAGCTTTCTTT	CASSLLNSDEAFF
few	TRBV6-1	TRBJ1-1	.	TGTGCCAGCAAGGGCCCCCTTTCTATGAACACTGAAGCTTTCTTT	CASKGPLSMNTEAFF
few	TRBV12-3/TRBV12-4	TRBJ1-1	TRBD1	TGTGCCAGCAGTCCACGGACAGGGAGCACTGAAGCTTTCTTT	CASSPRTGSTEAFF
.	TRBV7-7	TRBJ2-5	TRBD2	TGTGCTAGCAGCTCGTCAGGACTAGCTGAGACCCAGTACTTC	CASSSSGLAETQYF
many	TRBV28	TRBJ1-6	.	TGTGCCAGCAGCCTCTATAATTCACCCCTCCACTTT	CASSLYNSPLHF
few	TRBV3-1	TRBJ2-3	TRBD2	TGTGCCAGCAGCCAAGGCGGGAGTCGGTCAGATACGCAGTATTTT	CASSQGGSRSDTQYF
.	TRBV3-1	TRBJ2-7	TRBD1	TGTGCCAGCAGCCAAGAAGGGCTACGGGACAGAACCTACGAGCAGTACTTC	CASSQEGLRDRTYEQYF
.	TRBV28	TRBJ2-3	.	TGTGCCAGCAGTTTTATAGATACGCAGTATTTT	CASSFIDTQYF
.	TRBV6-5	TRBJ2-7	TRBD2	TGTGCCAGCAGTTACTCGGCGGGAGCCGCAAGCTCCTACGAGCAGTACTTC	CASSYSAGAASSYEQYF
few	TRBV30	TRBJ2-7	.	TGTGCCTGGCGTGAAGGTTCCTACGAGCAGTACTTC	CAWREGSYEQYF
few	TRBV6-5	TRBJ1-2	.	TGTGCCAGCAGTTTTCTTTCCTTGCGCTATGGCTACACCTTC	CASSFLSLRYGYTF
few	TRBV27	TRBJ1-6	.	TGTGCCAGCAGTTTGGGCAGGTCGGCTTCACCCCTCCACTTT	CASSLGRSASPLHF
few	TRBV6-5	TRBJ1-5	.	TGTGCCAGCAGTACCACGTCCCGCCGAGGCAATCAGCCCCAGCATTTT	CASSTTSRRGNQPQHF
.	TRBV7-9	TRBJ2-7	.	TGTGCCAGCAGCTTAGGACAGGGAGGCACCTACGAGCAGTACTTC	CASSLGQGGTYEQYF
.	TRBV5-4	TRBJ2-7	.	TGTGCCAGCAGCCCAGGACAAATGGGCCTTTACGAGCAGTACTTC	CASSPGQMGLYEQYF
.	TRBV10-3	TRBJ2-7	.	TGTGCCATCAGTTCGACAGGTCTCTACGAGCAGTACTTC	CAISSTGLYEQYF
few	TRBV6-2/TRBV6-3	TRBJ1-3	.	TGTGCCAGCAGGACCGACAGCGAACCTGGAAACACCATATATTTT	CASRTDSEPGNTIYF
.	TRBV14	TRBJ2-3	TRBD2	TGTGCCAGCAGCCCGGGACTAGCGGGAGTTGATACGCAGTATTTT	CASSPGLAGVDTQYF
few	TRBV6-1	TRBJ1-2	TRBD1	TGTGCCAGCAGTGAAGACGGGACAGGTTTCCGCTATGGCTACACCTTC	CASSEDGTGFRYGYTF
.	TRBV4-1	TRBJ2-7	.	TGCGCCAGCAGCCAAAGGACAGCTCCCTACGAGCAGTACTTC	CASSQRTAPYEQYF
.	TRBV20-1	TRBJ2-1	.	TGCAGTGCTAGGGGGATGTCCTACAATGAGCAGTTCTTC	CSARGMSYNEQFF
.	TRBV12-3/TRBV12-4	TRBJ1-5	.	TGTGCCAGCAGTTTGGTTCAGGGTGAACAGCCCCAGCATTTT	CASSLVQGEQPQHF
few	TRBV28	TRBJ1-6	.	TGTGCCAGCACCCCCTCTGTGGGGAGCTCCTATAATTCACCCCTCCACTTT	CASTPSVGSSYNSPLHF
.	TRBV11-2	TRBJ2-2	.	TGTGCCAGCACCTCCGGAGCGAATTCCGGGGAGCTGTTTTTT	CASTSGANSGELFF
.	TRBV30	TRBJ2-7	TRBD2	TGTGCCTGGGCCGGGACTAGCGTGTGGAATGAGCAGTACTTC	CAWAGTSVWNEQYF
.	TRBV11-2	TRBJ2-1	TRBD2	TGTGCCAGCAGCCCTAGCGGGAGGGGGGTGGAGCAGTTCTTC	CASSPSGRGVEQFF
.	TRBV3-1	TRBJ2-1	.	TGTGCCAGCAGCCCATCTTTGGGGCCCAATGAGCAGTTCTTC	CASSPSLGPNEQFF
.	TRBV19	TRBJ2-1	TRBD2	TGTGCCAGTAGGAGCGGGGCGCGGGAGTACCACAATGAGCAGTTCTTC	CASRSGAREYHNEQFF
few	TRBV3-1	TRBJ2-3	.	TGTGCCAGCAGCCAAATGGGTTTGGATACGCAGTATTTT	CASSQMGLDTQYF
few	TRBV9	TRBJ2-7	.	TGTGCCAGCAGCGTAGACCCGTGGACCTACGAGCAGTACTTC	CASSVDPWTYEQYF